The rows below give T cell receptor beta chains drawn from one sample of a study of T cells in localized non-small cell lung cancer. Repertoires were generated with immunoSEQ multiplex PCR, while TCRdb's copy carries only in-frame clones and drops some. The data contain about 3,400 clones, 20% to 25% of them singletons. The sample was lung tumor tissue, taken before any cancer treatment. These receptors were obtained from a woman aged 35 to 75 with stage I lung adenocarcinoma. CDR3s include the opening cysteine and the closing phenylalanine or tryptophan. A D gene is named only where the DNA matches it firmly. Expanded clones get a size class; other rows say once, few or many, or leave the size out.

d_call: -
v_call: TRBV6-1
clone_size: few
j_call: TRBJ2-7
cdr3_nt: TGTGCCAGCAGTGAAGGGCTTTACTACGAGCAGTACTTC
cdr3_aa: CASSEGLYYEQYF

d_call: TRBD2
v_call: TRBV19
clone_size: large
j_call: TRBJ2-1
cdr3_nt: TGTGCCAGTAGACTTACTAGCGGGGCCTACAATGAGCAGTTCTTC
cdr3_aa: CASRLTSGAYNEQFF

d_call: -
v_call: TRBV29-1
clone_size: once
j_call: TRBJ2-7
cdr3_nt: TGCAGCGTTGAGACCCTCGACAACTACGAGCAGTACTTC
cdr3_aa: CSVETLDNYEQYF

d_call: -
v_call: TRBV6-8
clone_size: -
j_call: TRBJ2-5
cdr3_nt: TGTGCCAGCAGTTACGGGACGGGGGCCCTCACAGGGGAGACCCAGTACTTC
cdr3_aa: CASSYGTGALTGETQYF

d_call: -
v_call: TRBV6-8
clone_size: -
j_call: TRBJ1-1
cdr3_nt: TGTGCCAGCAGACGGGGGGGCTCGGGCACTGAAGCTTTCTTT
cdr3_aa: CASRRGGSGTEAFF

d_call: -
v_call: TRBV4-1
clone_size: -
j_call: TRBJ1-2
cdr3_nt: TGCGCCAGCAGCCACAATCTAGGCGACTATGGCTACACCTTC
cdr3_aa: CASSHNLGDYGYTF

d_call: -
v_call: TRBV4-1
clone_size: few
j_call: TRBJ2-1
cdr3_nt: TGCGCCAGCAGCCAACCGACTAGGAGGGTCGATGAGCAGTTCTTC
cdr3_aa: CASSQPTRRVDEQFF

d_call: TRBD1
v_call: TRBV19
clone_size: -
j_call: TRBJ1-5
cdr3_nt: TGTGCCAGTAGGGACAGGGAACCCCATCAGCCCCAGCATTTT
cdr3_aa: CASRDREPHQPQHF

d_call: -
v_call: TRBV11-3
clone_size: medium-sized
j_call: TRBJ2-1
cdr3_nt: TGTGCCAGCAGCTTAGACAGTTATGGGCACAATGAGCAGTTCTTC
cdr3_aa: CASSLDSYGHNEQFF

d_call: TRBD1
v_call: TRBV19
clone_size: few
j_call: TRBJ2-7
cdr3_nt: TGTGCCAGTAGTCGCAGACAGGGGGCGTACGAGCAGTACTTC
cdr3_aa: CASSRRQGAYEQYF

d_call: -
v_call: TRBV6-8
clone_size: few
j_call: TRBJ2-1
cdr3_nt: TGTGCCACCCTAGTTCCCTACAATGAGCAGTTCTTC
cdr3_aa: CATLVPYNEQFF

d_call: -
v_call: TRBV28
clone_size: -
j_call: TRBJ2-2
cdr3_nt: TGTGCCAGCAGGATAATGCAGGGGACCGGGGAGCTGTTTTTT
cdr3_aa: CASRIMQGTGELFF

d_call: TRBD2
v_call: TRBV9
clone_size: few
j_call: TRBJ2-5
cdr3_nt: TGTGCCAGCCGGATCCCATTAGCGGGAGTTGGCACTCAAGAGACCCAGTACTTC
cdr3_aa: CASRIPLAGVGTQETQYF

d_call: TRBD1
v_call: TRBV6-8
clone_size: few
j_call: TRBJ1-5
cdr3_nt: TGTGCCAGCAGTTACTCGGGGACAGGGGGCTTCGGTCAGCCCCAGCATTTT
cdr3_aa: CASSYSGTGGFGQPQHF

d_call: -
v_call: TRBV6-8
clone_size: few
j_call: TRBJ1-3
cdr3_nt: TGTGCCGTCGCTCTTGGACCGGGTTTCGGAAACACCATATATTTT
cdr3_aa: CAVALGPGFGNTIYF

d_call: -
v_call: TRBV12-2
clone_size: few
j_call: TRBJ2-7
cdr3_nt: TGTGCAAGTCGCTTCTGGACAGACCGGCCCTCTAACGAGCAGTACTTC
cdr3_aa: CASRFWTDRPSNEQYF

d_call: TRBD1
v_call: TRBV9
clone_size: medium-sized
j_call: TRBJ1-1
cdr3_nt: TGTGCCAGCAGCGAACTGACAGGGAGCACTGAAGCTTTCTTT
cdr3_aa: CASSELTGSTEAFF

d_call: -
v_call: TRBV28
clone_size: -
j_call: TRBJ2-5
cdr3_nt: TGTGCCAGCAGCTGGGGCCACCAAGAGACCCAGTACTTC
cdr3_aa: CASSWGHQETQYF

d_call: -
v_call: TRBV6-8
clone_size: -
j_call: TRBJ1-1
cdr3_nt: TGTGCCAGCAGTTACTCGCGCAGTATATCGAACACTGAAGCTTTCTTT
cdr3_aa: CASSYSRSISNTEAFF

d_call: -
v_call: TRBV6-8
clone_size: -
j_call: TRBJ1-1
cdr3_nt: TGTGCCAGCAGTTACCCAGGGTCGAGCACTGAAGCTTTCTTT
cdr3_aa: CASSYPGSSTEAFF

d_call: -
v_call: TRBV28
clone_size: few
j_call: TRBJ2-2
cdr3_nt: TGTGCCAGCAGTTTATTAGGGAACACCGGGGAGCTGTTTTTT
cdr3_aa: CASSLLGNTGELFF

d_call: -
v_call: TRBV28
clone_size: -
j_call: TRBJ2-3
cdr3_nt: TGTGCCAGCAGTTTAATGGTAGGGGTGATAGATACGCAGTATTTT
cdr3_aa: CASSLMVGVIDTQYF

d_call: -
v_call: TRBV11-3
clone_size: few
j_call: TRBJ1-6
cdr3_nt: TGTGCCAGCAGCTTGGGTTCGGGGAATTCACCCCTCCACTTT
cdr3_aa: CASSLGSGNSPLHF

d_call: TRBD1
v_call: TRBV11-3
clone_size: -
j_call: TRBJ1-4
cdr3_nt: TGTGCCAGCAGCCAACAGGGGAGTGCTGAAAAACTGTTTTTT
cdr3_aa: CASSQQGSAEKLFF

d_call: -
v_call: TRBV28
clone_size: few
j_call: TRBJ1-4
cdr3_nt: TGTGCCAGCAGCTCACGGACGGCGAATGAAAAACTGTTTTTT
cdr3_aa: CASSSRTANEKLFF

d_call: -
v_call: TRBV6-8
clone_size: -
j_call: TRBJ2-1
cdr3_nt: TGTGCCAGCAGTTATTCCCCCGGCAGGTGGGGATACAGGTCCTACAATGAGCAGTTCTTC
cdr3_aa: CASSYSPGRWGYRSYNEQFF

d_call: -
v_call: TRBV6-8
clone_size: -
j_call: TRBJ2-2
cdr3_nt: TGTGCTCACTCGGCCCTTCTAGTCAACACCGGGGAGCTGTTTTTT
cdr3_aa: CAHSALLVNTGELFF

d_call: TRBD1
v_call: TRBV28
clone_size: -
j_call: TRBJ1-4
cdr3_nt: TGTGCCAGCAGTTTATCCGGACAGGGTGCCGAAAAACTGTTTTTT
cdr3_aa: CASSLSGQGAEKLFF

d_call: TRBD1
v_call: TRBV28
clone_size: -
j_call: TRBJ1-2
cdr3_nt: TGTGCCAGCAGTGCGGGACAGGTCTATGGCTACACCTTC
cdr3_aa: CASSAGQVYGYTF

d_call: -
v_call: TRBV11-3
clone_size: -
j_call: TRBJ2-1
cdr3_nt: TGTGCCAGCAGCGGGATCAGGGTTTCCTACAATGAGCAGTTCTTC
cdr3_aa: CASSGIRVSYNEQFF

d_call: -
v_call: TRBV23-1
clone_size: -
j_call: TRBJ2-1
cdr3_nt: TGCGCCAGCAGCCAAATTGGAGGTAGAGGGGATGAGCAGTTCTTC
cdr3_aa: CASSQIGGRGDEQFF

d_call: -
v_call: TRBV19
clone_size: -
j_call: TRBJ1-2
cdr3_nt: TGTGCCAGTAGGCCGTCGGGGAGTAACTATGGCTACACCTTC
cdr3_aa: CASRPSGSNYGYTF

d_call: TRBD1
v_call: TRBV28
clone_size: -
j_call: TRBJ2-7
cdr3_nt: TGTGCCAGCAGTACTCCCGGGACAGGTACCTACGAGCAGTACTTC
cdr3_aa: CASSTPGTGTYEQYF

d_call: -
v_call: TRBV14
clone_size: -
j_call: TRBJ1-6
cdr3_nt: TGTGCCAGCAGCCAGCTTGACAGAATTCCACCCCTCCACTTT
cdr3_aa: CASSQLDRIPPLHF

d_call: -
v_call: TRBV11-3
clone_size: -
j_call: TRBJ1-2
cdr3_nt: TGTGCCAGCAGCTTGGATTGGGGGAGGAATGGCTACACCTTC
cdr3_aa: CASSLDWGRNGYTF

d_call: -
v_call: TRBV12-2
clone_size: -
j_call: TRBJ2-2
cdr3_nt: TGTGCCAGTCTCATGACACTGAACACCGGGGAGCTGTTTTTT
cdr3_aa: CASLMTLNTGELFF

d_call: TRBD1
v_call: TRBV6-8
clone_size: -
j_call: TRBJ2-7
cdr3_nt: TGTGCCAGCGGTACCAAGGACAGGGGGTCCTACGAGCAGTACTTC
cdr3_aa: CASGTKDRGSYEQYF

d_call: TRBD2
v_call: TRBV6-8
clone_size: -
j_call: TRBJ2-3
cdr3_nt: TGTGCCAGCAGCGCCGGGATAGCGGGGACAGATACGCAGTATTTT
cdr3_aa: CASSAGIAGTDTQYF

d_call: -
v_call: TRBV28
clone_size: -
j_call: TRBJ2-2
cdr3_nt: TGTGCCAGCAGAACAGGGTGGCACGGGGAGCTGTTTTTT
cdr3_aa: CASRTGWHGELFF

d_call: -
v_call: TRBV19
clone_size: large
j_call: TRBJ1-2
cdr3_nt: TGTGCCTCCAAAAACACAGGGCCCTATGGCTACACCTTC
cdr3_aa: CASKNTGPYGYTF

d_call: TRBD1
v_call: TRBV19
clone_size: -
j_call: TRBJ1-5
cdr3_nt: TGTGCCAGTAGACAGACAGGGATTCAGCCCCAGCATTTT
cdr3_aa: CASRQTGIQPQHF

d_call: -
v_call: TRBV14
clone_size: -
j_call: TRBJ2-5
cdr3_nt: TGTGCCAGCAGCCAAGCACGTGCGTTGGCCCAGTACTTC
cdr3_aa: CASSQARALAQYF

d_call: -
v_call: TRBV18
clone_size: few
j_call: TRBJ1-1
cdr3_nt: TGTGCCAGCTCACCACCTTCATCCAGTAACACTGAAGCTTTCTTT
cdr3_aa: CASSPPSSSNTEAFF

d_call: -
v_call: TRBV6-8
clone_size: few
j_call: TRBJ2-1
cdr3_nt: TGTGCCAGCAGTTTCCCCGGCACCAGCTCCTACAATGAGCAGTTCTTC
cdr3_aa: CASSFPGTSSYNEQFF

d_call: -
v_call: TRBV11-3
clone_size: few
j_call: TRBJ1-2
cdr3_nt: TGTGCCAGCAGCTTAGATATCAGGGGCAACTATGGCTACACCTTC
cdr3_aa: CASSLDIRGNYGYTF

d_call: -
v_call: TRBV28
clone_size: -
j_call: TRBJ1-5
cdr3_nt: TGTGCCACCAACCGTCAGAAAAATCAGCCCCAGCATTTT
cdr3_aa: CATNRQKNQPQHF

d_call: TRBD2
v_call: TRBV9
clone_size: few
j_call: TRBJ2-2
cdr3_nt: TGTGCCAGCAGCGCGACTAGCGGAGCTACCGGGGAGCTGTTTTTT
cdr3_aa: CASSATSGATGELFF

d_call: TRBD1
v_call: TRBV6-8
clone_size: few
j_call: TRBJ1-2
cdr3_nt: TGTGCCATCAGGGGGGACAGGGAAGACTATGGCTACACCTTC
cdr3_aa: CAIRGDREDYGYTF

d_call: -
v_call: TRBV11-3
clone_size: -
j_call: TRBJ2-3
cdr3_nt: TGTGCCAGCAGCTTAGGAGGGAGCACAGATACGCAGTATTTT
cdr3_aa: CASSLGGSTDTQYF

d_call: TRBD2
v_call: TRBV11-3
clone_size: few
j_call: TRBJ2-5
cdr3_nt: TGTGCCAGCAGCTTAGAACTACTAAGCGGGGGCCGCCGGGAGACCCAGTACTTC
cdr3_aa: CASSLELLSGGRRETQYF

d_call: -
v_call: TRBV7-6
clone_size: few
j_call: TRBJ2-3
cdr3_nt: TGTGCCAGCAGCCAAGCCTTTAATGGTCGGGATACGCAGTATTTT
cdr3_aa: CASSQAFNGRDTQYF

d_call: -
v_call: TRBV29-1
clone_size: -
j_call: TRBJ2-3
cdr3_nt: TGCAGCGTTGAAAACCCGGGCACAGATACGCAGTATTTT
cdr3_aa: CSVENPGTDTQYF

d_call: -
v_call: TRBV5-1
clone_size: -
j_call: TRBJ2-7
cdr3_nt: TGCGCCAGCAGCTTGAGGGACGGGAGCTCCTACGAGCAGTACTTC
cdr3_aa: CASSLRDGSSYEQYF